This TCR beta chain was sequenced in a study of blood T cells in healthy people across ages. Study observations and caveats: Estimates of total diversity, which came from one million sequenced T cells, were considered to be underestimates. Both higher diversity and more naive CD4+ cells marked long-lived donors when set against aged donors. Bulk PBMC profiling left naive and antigen-experienced comparisons inconclusive.

Next came a second PCR, run for about 6 to 11 cycles, which used a sample-barcoded 5' primer along with a J-beta primer mix. With 12 random nucleotides, a template-switch adaptor tagged each individual cDNA molecule. TCRdb recomputed calls from the 5' RACE reads with MiXCR, one row per CDR3 protein. The repertoire includes approximately 360,000 distinct CDR3 sequences, approximately 51% of them detected once, and over 40% sits in the top ten. The table lists this clonotype with a count of one. Antigen specificity is unknown. This CDR3 has 15 amino acids. Germline-derived CDR1 and CDR2 are SGHRS and YFSETQ.

Sequencing was done on a sample of blood. The clonotype was recovered from a man between 60 and 75 years old in good health. The rearrangement joins TRBV5-1 to TRBJ2-1; D not resolved. The J call is uncertain, as TRBJ2-7 better fits the DNA end. CDR3 nucleotide sequence: TGCGCCAGCACCCCGGGTGATTTTTCCTACAATGAGCAGTACTTC. Translated, it gives CASTPGDFSYNEQYF.